The 11 T cell receptor beta chains below come from one sample, sequenced in a study of tumor and adjacent non-tumor tissue in lung cancer. This sample's RNA came from whole unsorted tissue. A modified ARM-PCR protocol with three rounds of nested PCR amplified TCRbeta. Each CDR3 protein is one row after TCRdb ran MiXCR on the multiplex PCR reads. The sample holds under 140,000 distinct CDR3 sequences, roughly 84% seen once. Sequencing was done on a sample of lung tumor tissue. These receptors were obtained from a man between 65 and 85 years old with non-small cell lung cancer.

On this clonotype: This CDR3 fails to terminate in the conserved phenylalanine or tryptophan, so it likely reflects a read error. The rearrangement uses TRBV11-2 and TRBJ2-7; D uncertain. Germline lookup yields CDR1 SGHAT and CDR2 FQNNGV. This CDR3 region has 15 residues. Trimming shortened V by 1 base and J by 0 bases, and 10 bases separated the two germline ends. In DNA, the CDR3 is TGTGCCAGCAGCTTAGTCTTTACGTCCTCCTACGAGCAGTACCTC. This sequence encodes CASSLVFTSSYEQYL.

Notes on this clonotype: The final CDR3 position lacks the conserved phenylalanine or tryptophan, pointing to a likely read error. The DNA is left out, because the CDR3 cannot be placed on it with certainty; the CDR3 is given as TCRdb lists it. CDR3 protein: CSRKTDRGGSNQPSI. The gene calls are TRBV10-2 and TRBJ1-5; no DNA check was done on the table's D call, TRBD1. Germline V gene lookup returns CDR1 WSHSY and CDR2 SAAADI. The CDR3 region is 15 residues in length, termini included.

The chain carries TRBV11-2 and TRBJ2-2; no clear D. V lost 5 bases and J lost 9, with 16 bases in between. Germline V CDR1 and CDR2: SGHAT, FQNNGV. CDR3 length: 14 residues. CDR3 in amino acids: CASSLVSRSRELFF. Written as DNA, the CDR3 is TGTGCCAGCAGCCTGGTCAGTCGGTCCAGGGAGCTGTTTTTT.

J is TRBJ2-4 and V is TRBV11-2; D is uncertain. This CDR3 comprises 13 residues. Per germline, CDR1 SGHAT and CDR2 FQNNGV. CDR3 protein: CTCSIQTKNIQYF. In DNA form, the CDR3 reads TGTACCTGCAGCATACAGACCAAAAACATTCAGTACTTC. The entire variable domain, with the rest obtained from reference TRBV11-2 and TRBJ2-4, is as follows: EAGVAQSPRYKIIEKRQSVAFWCNPISGHATLYWYQQILGQGPKLLIQFQNNGVVDDSQLPKDRFSAERLKGVDSTLKIQPAKLEDSAVYLCTCSIQTKNIQYFGAGTRLSVL.

The chain has TRBV6-5 and TRBJ1-5, with a tentative D call TRBD1 (6 bases). The CDR3 is 16 residues long. Germline V gene sequence: CDR1 MNHEY, CDR2 SVGAGI. With 8 bases removed from V and 6 bases from J, the gap between germline ends came to 23 bases. The CDR3 loop is CASGTRVGATGQPQHF. The DNA of the CDR3 is TGTGCCAGCGGTACCCGGGTGGGGGCAACAGGTCAGCCCCAGCATTTT.

The chain uses TRBV2 and TRBJ2-6, with D unclear. The germline V and J ends were trimmed by 6 bases and 12 bases, with 15 bases remaining between them. The CDR3 has 13 residues. Germline V gene sequence: CDR1 SNHLY, CDR2 FYNNEI. In nucleotides, the CDR3 is TGTGCCAGCAGACCCCAGGAACGTTTCGTCCTGACTTTC. Its protein product is CASRPQERFVLTF.

Concerning this clonotype: The junction does not match germline at one end; this may be a read error. This chain connects TRBV12-3 or TRBV12-4 to TRBJ2-7; 8 bases align to TRBD1. The CDR3 loop spans 15 amino acids. The CDR3 DNA sequence: TGTGCCAGCAGTCTAGGACAGGGAAGGACCAACGAGCACTACTTC. Translation gives CASSLGQGRTNEHYF.

This clonotype was seen once. A read error may account for a junction end that differs from germline. This chain connects TRBV12-3 or TRBV12-4 to TRBJ1-2, with 8 bases matching TRBD1. The CDR3 is 14 amino acids. CDR3 loop: CTSSFDRGPYDYTF. In nucleotides, the CDR3 is TGTACCAGTAGTTTCGACAGGGGCCCCTATGACTACACCTTC.

This clonotype was counted between two and nine times. The final CDR3 position lacks the conserved phenylalanine or tryptophan, pointing to a likely read error. J is TRBJ2-1 and V is TRBV6-5; 7 bases are a match to TRBD2. In germline, CDR1 is MNHEY, CDR2 SVGAGI. This CDR3 contains 16 residues. CDR3 amino acids: CTISYVGGRRGNEQFS. The CDR3 nucleotides read TGTACCATCAGTTACGTCGGCGGGAGAAGGGGCAATGAGCAGTTCTCC.

Only a few counts were recorded for this clonotype. Mismatch with germline at one junction end may stem from a read error. V and J are TRBV6-2 or TRBV6-3 and TRBJ2-3; a possible D gene is TRBD1 (5 bases). The V gene's germline CDR1 is MNHEY and CDR2 SVGEGT. This CDR3 is 17 amino acids long. CDR3 sequence: CASSYPMTVGHHDMQYF. Written as DNA, the CDR3 is TGTGCCAGCAGTTACCCGATGACAGTAGGTCACCATGATATGCAGTATTTT.

Remarks on this clonotype: A much larger clone lies one base from this, so it may be a read error. The chain couples TRBV4-1 to TRBJ2-2; no clear D. V was shortened by 7 bases and J by 8 bases, with 11 bases between the two germline ends. CDR1 is MGHRA, CDR2 YSYEKL, per germline. The length of the CDR3 is 12 residues. CDR3 residues: CASNDFSGELFF. CDR3 nucleotides: TGCGCCAGCAACGACTTTTCTGGGGAGCTGTTTTTT.